These 22 T cell receptor beta chains originate from one sample sequenced in a study of patients and donors after allogeneic stem cell transplantation. One entry per CDR3 protein results from TCRdb running MiXCR on the RT-PCR reads. The sample consists of 920,000 or so distinct CDR3 sequences, roughly 18% of them appearing once. Material: blood, either unsorted or a sorted T cell fraction (not recorded which). The receptor source for this set is a human donor who was either an allogeneic HSCT recipient or a stem cell or donor lymphocyte infusion donor (not recorded which). It is not recorded whose cells these are; they may come from a transplant donor.

The CDR3 protein is CASSYHSGGYEQYF. DNA of the CDR3: TGTGCCAGCAGTTACCATAGCGGGGGTTACGAGCAGTACTTC. The rearrangement joins TRBV6-2 or TRBV6-3 to TRBJ2-7; the match to TRBD2 covers 9 bases. Trimming removed 2 bases from V and 4 bases from J; junction bases left unmatched: 3. The germline V gene has CDR1 MNHEY and CDR2 SVGEGT. The CDR3 runs to 14 residues.

This clonotype appeared a few times. This sequence joins TRBV30 and TRBJ2-2; D may be TRBD1 (5 bases). Between the trimmed V and J ends, which lost 0 bases and 4 bases, there was a span of 12 bases. The CDR3 is made up of 15 amino acids. Germline V gene lookup returns CDR1 GTSNPN and CDR2 SVGIG (reference sequence). The CDR3 region has the DNA TGTGCCTGGAGTGTACTTGGAAGGGGCACCGGGGAGCTGTTTTTT. It is translated as CAWSVLGRGTGELFF.

The chain carries TRBV3-1 and TRBJ2-3; D gene ambiguous. The ends were cut back, 4 bases at V and 2 bases at J, with 16 bases in the middle. The CDR3 consists of 16 residues. Per the germline V gene, CDR1 is LGHDT and CDR2 is YNNKEL (reference sequence). CDR3 sequence (DNA): TGTGCCAGCAGCCTGAACGGGCGGAGCTACACAGATACGCAGTATTTT. Translating it yields CASSLNGRSYTDTQYF.

This clonotype was counted a few times. The rearrangement joins TRBV25-1 to TRBJ1-1, with D possibly being TRBD1 (6 bases). Germline CDR1 and CDR2: MGHDK and SYGVNS. CDR3 length: 14 amino acids. V was pared by 0 bases and J by 11 bases, with 16 bases between. CDR3 coding DNA: TGTGCCAGCAGTGAATATTTGCGACAGGTTGGGGCTTTCTTT. It codes for CASSEYLRQVGAFF.

This clonotype was counted many times. J is TRBJ1-1 and V is TRBV20-1; D is ambiguous. V was clipped by 1 base and J by 0 bases, with 6 bases between them. Germline V lookup: CDR1 DFQATT, CDR2 SNEGSKA (reference sequence). The CDR3 extends over 13 amino acids. CDR3 DNA: TGCAGTGCTAGAGGCCGGCTGAACACTGAAGCTTTCTTT. This gives the protein CSARGRLNTEAFF.

The chain joins TRBV20-1 to TRBJ2-5; D is unclear. Per germline, CDR1 DFQATT and CDR2 SNEGSKA (reference sequence). V shed 6 bases and J shed 14 bases, with 19 bases lying between them. The CDR3 is 11 amino acids. CDR3 nucleotides: TGCAGTGCCCAGTGGTGGGCAGAGCTCTACTTC. This sequence encodes CSAQWWAELYF.

J is TRBJ1-5 and V is TRBV6-1; D gene ambiguous. The CDR3 has 15 residues. V was cut by 1 base and J by 0 bases, with 7 bases left in between. Germline CDR1 reads MNHNS; CDR2 reads SASEGT. This chain's CDR3 is CASSEVTFSNQPQHF. The CDR3 DNA sequence: TGTGCCAGCAGTGAAGTAACTTTTAGCAATCAGCCCCAGCATTTT.

This chain connects TRBV12-3 or TRBV12-4 to TRBJ1-5; D possibly corresponds to TRBD1 (5 bases). V was clipped by 3 bases and J by 1 base, with 10 bases between them. The CDR3 extends over 15 amino acids. The CDR3 bases are TGTGCCAGCAGTTTTTCCAGACAGAGCAATCAGCCCCAGCATTTT. This translates into CASSFSRQSNQPQHF.

The chain links TRBV7-2 to TRBJ1-2, with a weak D call TRBD1 (6 bases). This CDR3 has 13 residues. Germline V CDR1 and CDR2: SGHTA, FQGNSA. V lost 3 bases to trimming and J lost 4 bases, with 9 bases between them. The CDR3 DNA sequence: TGTGCCAGCAGCTTCTTGGACAGCTATGGCTACACCTTC. It specifies CASSFLDSYGYTF. Combining the CDR3 with reference TRBV7-2 and TRBJ1-2 gives the whole variable domain GAGVSQSPSNKVTEKGKDVELRCDPISGHTALYWYRQSLGQGLEFLIYFQGNSAPDKSGLPSDRFSAERTGGSVSTLTIQRTQQEDSAVYLCASSFLDSYGYTFGSGTRLTVV.

This clonotype was found a few times. V is TRBV3-1 and J is TRBJ1-1, with 7 positions matching TRBD1. This CDR3 region has 14 residues. After removal of 7 bases from V and 4 bases from J, the junction contained 9 bases not matched to a gene. Per germline, CDR1 LGHDT and CDR2 YNNKEL (reference sequence). The CDR3 is CASKLGGGSTEAFF. The CDR3 DNA is TGTGCCAGCAAACTTGGAGGGGGCAGCACTGAAGCTTTCTTT.

The chain joins TRBV3-1 to TRBJ2-7; D gene uncertain. Germline CDR1 LGHDT, CDR2 YNNKEL (reference sequence). Trimming left V 1 base short and J 2 bases short, with 9 bases between. This CDR3 contains 14 residues. The CDR3 DNA is TGTGCCAGCAGCCAAGGTTTGTCGCCCTACGAGCAGTACTTC. Its translation is CASSQGLSPYEQYF.

The rearrangement joins TRBV4-1 to TRBJ1-2; weak D call: TRBD1 (6 bases). The CDR3 extends over 13 amino acids. V was cut by 6 bases and J by 5 bases, with 13 bases left in between. Germline lookup yields CDR1 MGHRA and CDR2 YSYEKL. CDR3 coding DNA: TGCGCCAGCAGACCCGACAGGCATTATGGCTACACCTTC. It yields the protein CASRPDRHYGYTF.

The chain combines TRBV7-6 with TRBJ1-1, with unresolved D. Trimming pared 1 base from V and 1 base from J, leaving 10 bases between. CDR1 is SGHVS, CDR2 FNYEAQ, per germline. The CDR3 has 15 amino acids. The CDR3 loop is CASSLVGRANTEAFF. CDR3 coding DNA: TGTGCCAGCAGCTTAGTGGGCAGAGCGAACACTGAAGCTTTCTTT. Complete variable domain (other parts from reference TRBV7-6 and TRBJ1-1): GAGVSQSPRYKVTKRGQDVALRCDPISGHVSLYWYRQALGQGPEFLTYFNYEAQQDKSGLPNDRFSAERPEGSISTLTIQRTEQRDSAMYRCASSLVGRANTEAFFGQGTRLTVV.

V gene TRBV12-3 or TRBV12-4 combines with J gene TRBJ2-4; perhaps TRBD1 as D (6 bases). V shed 6 bases and J shed 6 bases, with 12 bases lying between them. The CDR3 spans 13 residues. For the CDR3, the DNA is TGTGCCAGCAGCTCACAGGGAAGAAACATTCAGTACTTC. Translating gives CASSSQGRNIQYF.

This clonotype has at least ten counts. The genes are TRBV4-2 and TRBJ1-2, with 10 bases lining up with TRBD1. This CDR3 is built from 18 residues. The germline V gene encodes CDR1 LGHNA and CDR2 YNFKEQ. V trimming: 0 bases; J trimming: 6 bases; junction bases outside the gene matches: 13. Here the CDR3 reads CASSQDRFSGQGLDGYTF. As DNA, the CDR3 is TGTGCCAGCAGCCAAGATAGGTTCTCGGGACAGGGGTTGGATGGCTACACCTTC.

This clonotype was counted between two and nine times. This sequence joins TRBV12-3 or TRBV12-4 and TRBJ1-2; 9 bases fit TRBD1. The CDR3 runs 14 residues. The V and J ends lost 6 bases and 4 bases, in that order; junction bases with no gene match: 6. The CDR3 loop is CASSIMTGGYGYTF. The CDR3 nucleotides read TGTGCCAGCAGCATAATGACAGGGGGCTATGGCTACACCTTC.

CDR3 in amino acids: CSAHPGLAGASDEQFF. The DNA of the CDR3 is TGCAGTGCCCACCCGGGGTTAGCGGGAGCGTCCGATGAGCAGTTCTTC. This sequence joins TRBV20-1 and TRBJ2-1; TRBD2 matches at 9 bases. The V gene end was trimmed by 6 bases and the J gene end by 8 bases; junction bases not matched to a gene: 17. This CDR3 has 16 residues. Germline-derived CDR1 and CDR2 are DFQATT and SNEGSKA (reference sequence).

This clonotype was observed a few times. This chain links TRBV27 with TRBJ2-1; D is unresolved. Trimming took 3 bases from V and 15 from J, leaving 18 bases between them. CDR1 is MNHEY and CDR2 is SMNVEV in the germline V gene (reference sequence). CDR3 length equals 13 residues. CDR3 coding DNA: TGTGCCAGCAGTTTTAGGAGTCCAGGTGTAGCGTTCTTC. This translates into CASSFRSPGVAFF.

The genes are TRBV24-1 and TRBJ2-7, with a possible D match to TRBD2 (6 bases). Germline CDR1 is KGHDR and CDR2 is SFDVKD. CDR3 length: 16 amino acids. CDR3: CAQITTAGNDSYEQYF. For the CDR3, the DNA is TGTGCACAAATTACTACGGCGGGGAACGACTCCTACGAGCAGTACTTC.

This clonotype was found many times. This chain uses TRBV29-1 with TRBJ1-5; 7 nucleotides agree with TRBD1. V gave up 3 bases and J gave up 14 bases; unmatched junction bases: 7. This CDR3 region has 11 residues. Germline V gene sequence: CDR1 SQVTM, CDR2 ANQGSEA. The CDR3 sequence is CSVEMGQRKHF. The DNA for the CDR3 is TGCAGCGTTGAGATGGGACAGAGAAAGCATTTT.

CDR3 in amino acids: CASRGDRTEIYGYTF. The CDR3 DNA sequence: TGTGCCAGCAGGGGAGATCGGACAGAAATCTATGGCTACACCTTC. This rearrangement joins TRBV12-3 or TRBV12-4 to TRBJ1-2; possible D gene TRBD1, 6 bases. The V gene lost 6 bases and the J gene lost 4 bases, with 18 bases spanning the gap. The CDR3 totals 15 residues.

This clonotype turned up a few times. The CDR3: CASSQRLAGGLNTGELFF. As DNA, the CDR3 is TGCGCCAGCAGCCAGAGACTAGCGGGGGGCCTGAACACCGGGGAGCTGTTTTTT. The chain employs TRBV4-1 and TRBJ2-2, with 13 bases lining up with TRBD2. This CDR3 spans 18 amino acids. V lost 3 bases to trimming and J lost 1 base; unmatched junction nucleotides: 5. Germline loops: CDR1 MGHRA, CDR2 YSYEKL.